A selection of T cell receptor beta chains follows, all from one sample in a study of human T cells and chemical hapten exposure. TCRdb redid the calling of the RACE reads with MiXCR, one entry per CDR3 protein. The sample records tens of thousands of distinct CDR3 sequences, about 8.5% being singletons. This specimen was whole blood, taken in connection with sensitization to the hapten diphenylcyclopropenone (DPC). The receptor source for this set is a woman aged 45-60 years with alopecia areata. Some clones in this sample may be carry-over from other donors' samples. Each CDR3 is given with its conserved first and last residue. The order of the fields is CDR3 DNA, CDR3 protein, J gene, clone size, V gene, D gene. A D gene is named only where the DNA matches it firmly. Clone size is stated in some rows and not others, as once, few, many or a class when expanded.

TGTGCCAGCAGCTTATTAAGCTCTGGGGCCAACGTCCTGACTTTC CASSLLSSGANVLTF TRBJ2-6 few TRBV11-2 NA
TGCAGTGCTACGGACGGCGGGGGGGGGAATGAGCAGTTCTTC CSATDGGGGNEQFF TRBJ2-1 many TRBV20-1 TRBD2
TGTGCCAGCAGTTACAACCTTGCAAGCAATCAGCCCCAGCATTTT CASSYNLASNQPQHF TRBJ1-5 many TRBV6-2/TRBV6-3 NA
TGTGCCAGCAGTTCCCCGGCCTACGAGCAGTACTTC CASSSPAYEQYF TRBJ2-7 many TRBV27 NA
TGTGCCAGCGGGGGATTGAAGATGAGCACAGATACGCAGTATTTT CASGGLKMSTDTQYF TRBJ2-3 many TRBV6-2/TRBV6-3 NA
TGTGCCAGCAGTTCCCCCGTTGGGCAGAGCTACGAGCAGTACTTC CASSSPVGQSYEQYF TRBJ2-7 NA TRBV6-5 NA
TGCAGTGCTAGAGAGAGAACAGGTCCGTTAGCCAAAAACATTCAGTACTTC CSARERTGPLAKNIQYF TRBJ2-4 few TRBV20-1 NA
TGTGCCAGCAGTCTAGCCGGGGGGCTGGAGACCCAGTACTTC CASSLAGGLETQYF TRBJ2-5 NA TRBV12-3/TRBV12-4 NA
TGCAGTGCCATAGGGTTTCCAAGCTCCTACGAGCAGTACTTC CSAIGFPSSYEQYF TRBJ2-7 NA TRBV20-1 NA
TGTGCCAGCAGCTTGGGGCGGGGGGGCCGCACAGATACGCAGTATTTT CASSLGRGGRTDTQYF TRBJ2-3 few TRBV5-4 TRBD2
TGTGCCAGCAGCCGAGGGGCTAGGGAAAAACTGTTTTTT CASSRGAREKLFF TRBJ1-4 few TRBV14 NA
TGTGCCAGCAGTCCGACAGGGACCGGGGAGCTGTTTTTT CASSPTGTGELFF TRBJ2-2 many TRBV12-3/TRBV12-4 TRBD1
TGTGCCAGCAGCGTCCGACGCACTGAAGCTTTCTTT CASSVRRTEAFF TRBJ1-1 few TRBV7-9 NA
TGTGCCAGCCGGACAGGGTTTGACACTGAAGCTTTCTTT CASRTGFDTEAFF TRBJ1-1 many TRBV18 TRBD1
TGTGCCAGCAGCAACACACTAGCGGGAGGGGAGACCCAGTACTTC CASSNTLAGGETQYF TRBJ2-5 NA TRBV7-8 TRBD2
TGTGCCAGTTGGACTACGAATAGCAATCAGCCCCAGCATTTT CASWTTNSNQPQHF TRBJ1-5 NA TRBV6-5 NA
TGCAGCGCAGGGTCGACCACTGAAGCTTTCTTT CSAGSTTEAFF TRBJ1-1 NA TRBV29-1 NA
TGTGCCAGCAGCCAAGTTGGGGTTACTGAAGCTTTCTTT CASSQVGVTEAFF TRBJ1-1 many TRBV14 NA
TGCGCCAGCAGTTCCTCGGACAGGGGCACTGAAGCTTTCTTT CASSSSDRGTEAFF TRBJ1-1 few TRBV5-1 TRBD1
TGTGCCAGCAGCCAGGGACAGTACAATGAGCAGTTCTTC CASSQGQYNEQFF TRBJ2-1 NA TRBV3-1 TRBD1
TGTGCCAGCAACCCCGCGGGCAGGATCTACGAGCAGTACTTC CASNPAGRIYEQYF TRBJ2-7 few TRBV28 NA
TGTGCCATCAGTGAGTCGACGGTCTCTGGAAACACCATATATTTT CAISESTVSGNTIYF TRBJ1-3 NA TRBV10-3 NA
TGTGCCAGCAGCACGAATCCGGGGTCCAGCACAGATACGCAGTATTTT CASSTNPGSSTDTQYF TRBJ2-3 NA TRBV7-2 NA
TGTGCCAGCAAAAGATCCTACGAGCAGTACTTC CASKRSYEQYF TRBJ2-7 many TRBV6-5 NA
TGTGCCAGCAGCTACGGGTCAGGCAATCAGCCCCAGCATTTT CASSYGSGNQPQHF TRBJ1-5 NA TRBV13 NA
TGTGCCTGGAGTGTATGGGGGGGCGCAAATACTGAAGCTTTCTTT CAWSVWGGANTEAFF TRBJ1-1 many TRBV30 NA
TGTGCCAGCAGCCCGGACAGGGCTCTTAATTCACCCCTCCACTTT CASSPDRALNSPLHF TRBJ1-6 NA TRBV7-2 TRBD1
TGTGCCAGCAGGGGACAGCCCCGGGGCACAGATACGCAGTATTTT CASRGQPRGTDTQYF TRBJ2-3 few TRBV2 TRBD1
TGTGCCAGCAGCTTAGGGATTGGAGGGACAGGGGGCCATTATTTC CASSLGIGGTGGHYF TRBJ2-7 few TRBV11-2 TRBD1
TGCAGTGCTAGTTGGACAGGACCCCTCAATGAGCTGTTCTTC CSASWTGPLNELFF TRBJ2-1 NA TRBV20-1 TRBD1
TGCGCCAGCAGGTCCCGGGCCCCCGGAGAGGAGCAGTACTTC CASRSRAPGEEQYF TRBJ2-7 NA TRBV5-1 NA
TGTGCCAGCACCATCGGCTCCCGGGCTCAGTACTTC CASTIGSRAQYF TRBJ2-5 NA TRBV7-9 NA
TGCAGTGCTAGAGGTTATACCACCGGGGAGCTGTTTTTT CSARGYTTGELFF TRBJ2-2 few TRBV20-1 NA
TGCGCCAGCAGCCCCTTCGGGGGCAACCCTGAAGCTTTCTTT CASSPFGGNPEAFF TRBJ1-1 few TRBV5-1 NA
TGCAGCGTCGCAAAGTCCCGGGACAGGGGTCACAATCAGCCCCAGCATTTT CSVAKSRDRGHNQPQHF TRBJ1-5 many TRBV29-1 TRBD1
TGTGCCAGCAAGGGGGTCCGCCTAAATAATTCACCCCTCCACTTT CASKGVRLNNSPLHF TRBJ1-6 NA TRBV2 NA
TGTGCCAGCAGTGATTGGGGGGGGAACGAGCAGTACTTC CASSDWGGNEQYF TRBJ2-7 few TRBV25-1 TRBD2
TGCGCCAGCAGCCAGATAGGACACTTCAATCAGCCCCAGCATTTT CASSQIGHFNQPQHF TRBJ1-5 few TRBV4-1 NA
TGTGCCAGCAGCCCCGGGCTAGCGGGCCTTCCCTACAATGAGCAGTTCTTC CASSPGLAGLPYNEQFF TRBJ2-1 NA TRBV5-5 TRBD2
TGCGCCAGCAGCTTGGAAGACGCCTATGGCTACACCTTC CASSLEDAYGYTF TRBJ1-2 NA TRBV5-1 NA
TGTGCCAGCAGTCCCGGACAGGGCTATGGGCCCCAGCATTTT CASSPGQGYGPQHF TRBJ1-5 few TRBV12-3/TRBV12-4 TRBD1
TGTGCCAGCAGTTCCGGACAGGGGGCCGGCACAGATACGCAGTATTTT CASSSGQGAGTDTQYF TRBJ2-3 many TRBV12-3/TRBV12-4 TRBD1
TGTGCCAGCAGCTTAGCCGGGACAGCTATACATGGCTACACCTTC CASSLAGTAIHGYTF TRBJ1-2 many TRBV7-2 TRBD1
TGTGCCAGCAGTCCCCGGACAGGGCGAAAGAACACTGAAGCTTTCTTT CASSPRTGRKNTEAFF TRBJ1-1 many TRBV6-5 TRBD1
TGTGCCAGCAGACGACAGGCGCCTAATGAAAAACTGTTTTTT CASRRQAPNEKLFF TRBJ1-4 few TRBV12-3/TRBV12-4 NA
TGTGCCAGCAGCTTTCCGGCCACGGGTATATTGGAGCAGTACTTC CASSFPATGILEQYF TRBJ2-7 NA TRBV5-5 NA
TGCGCCAGCAGCGTGCAGGGTGCAACTAATGAAAAACTGTTTTTT CASSVQGATNEKLFF TRBJ1-4 NA TRBV5-1 NA
TGCAGCGTCAAAACCGGGACAAGGAGGCATGGCTACACCTTC CSVKTGTRRHGYTF TRBJ1-2 NA TRBV29-1 NA
TGTGCCAGCAGCTTTAGGACCCGAGGGTCCGATACGCAGTATTTT CASSFRTRGSDTQYF TRBJ2-3 NA TRBV11-2 NA
TGTGCCAGCAGGACAGAGAACATTCAGTACTTC CASRTENIQYF TRBJ2-4 NA TRBV6-2/TRBV6-3 NA
TGTGCCAGCAGCTTAGGGCTAGCGAACTACGAGCAGTACTTC CASSLGLANYEQYF TRBJ2-7 few TRBV7-2 NA
TGTGCCAGCAGTTTTAGGGACAGAGACGAGCAGTACTTC CASSFRDRDEQYF TRBJ2-7 NA TRBV28 TRBD1
TGTGCCAGCAGCGTTTCCTACGAGCAGTACTTC CASSVSYEQYF TRBJ2-7 NA TRBV6-6 NA
TGTGCCAGCAGCCACTCGAAAGACAGAGAGACCCAGTACTTC CASSHSKDRETQYF TRBJ2-5 few TRBV4-2 NA
TGTGCCAGCAGCGGTGGGGCCCCCGAGCAGTACTTC CASSGGAPEQYF TRBJ2-7 few TRBV5-6 NA
TGTGCCAGCAGTGTTACGGGAGTTTCGACAGATACGCAGTATTTT CASSVTGVSTDTQYF TRBJ2-3 many TRBV6-1 NA
TGCAGTGCTAGTGCAGGAGGGGCGGAGGCCCAGTACTTC CSASAGGAEAQYF TRBJ2-5 many TRBV20-1 NA
TGTGCCAGCAGCCCCCCCGGGGGCCATGCCGGGGAGCTGTTTTTT CASSPPGGHAGELFF TRBJ2-2 NA TRBV3-1 NA
TGCGCCAGCAGCTTGGAGGGGGAAATCAGGCGAGCTTTCTTT CASSLEGEIRRAFF TRBJ1-1 many TRBV5-1 NA